This TCR beta chain came from a study of OX40 agonist ivuxolimab in advanced cancers. Turning to the study itself: Patients received ivuxolimab, an agonistic anti-OX40 (CD134) antibody.

Libraries were prepared by immunoSEQ multiplex PCR; TCRdb keeps only in-frame clonotypes and omits some of them. The data show 17,000 or so clones, approximately 85% seen once. Germline V gene data show CDR1 as SGHAT and CDR2 as FQNNGV. CDR3 length: 14 residues. V lost 6 bases, J lost 2 bases, and 7 bases stayed unmatched. The TCR sequence derives from an adult with an advanced solid tumor such as melanoma, head and neck, liver or kidney cancer. The sequencing here drew on CD4+ or CD8+ T cells sorted from blood, taken in a trial of the OX40 agonist ivuxolimab. The chain recombines TRBV11-2 with TRBJ2-7, with TRBD1 matching 7 bases. As DNA, the CDR3 is TGTGCCAGCAGACCGACGGACAGGACCTACGAGCAGTACTTC. As protein: CASRPTDRTYEQYF.